Listed below are T cell receptor beta chains from one sample, sequenced in a study of response to subunit inactivated influenza vaccine. MiXCR, run by TCRdb on the RT-PCR reads, gives a single entry per CDR3 protein. The data show hundreds of thousands of distinct CDR3 sequences, roughly 11% seen once. This specimen consisted of PBMCs from blood, obtained 45 days after vaccination. The receptors shown here come from a man aged 50-60 years who received an inactivated influenza vaccine. Both conserved end residues are part of each CDR3. A D gene is named only where the DNA matches it firmly. Size is omitted from some rows. Given values are once, few, many or a class for expanded clones.

J gene: TRBJ2-2
clone size: -
D gene: TRBD1
V gene: TRBV6-5
CDR3 protein: CASSYPRDRGEGGELFF
CDR3 DNA: TGTGCCAGCAGTTACCCTCGGGACAGGGGTGAGGGCGGGGAGCTGTTTTTT

J gene: TRBJ2-3
clone size: -
D gene: TRBD2
V gene: TRBV4-2
CDR3 protein: CASSMEAAGLPAYTQYF
CDR3 DNA: TGTGCCAGCAGCATGGAGGCAGCGGGGCTCCCGGCGTATACGCAGTATTTT

J gene: TRBJ2-7
clone size: -
D gene: -
V gene: TRBV5-1
CDR3 protein: CASSLEGGANEQYF
CDR3 DNA: TGCGCCAGCAGCTTGGAAGGAGGGGCAAACGAGCAGTACTTC

J gene: TRBJ2-5
clone size: few
D gene: -
V gene: TRBV20-1
CDR3 protein: CSARDGQGGETQYF
CDR3 DNA: TGCAGTGCTAGAGATGGCCAAGGAGGCGAGACCCAGTACTTC

J gene: TRBJ2-1
clone size: many
D gene: -
V gene: TRBV18
CDR3 protein: CASSGSIGEQFF
CDR3 DNA: TGTGCCAGCTCAGGTAGCATAGGTGAGCAGTTCTTC

J gene: TRBJ2-6
clone size: many
D gene: -
V gene: TRBV12-3/TRBV12-4
CDR3 protein: CASSLQIDSGANVLTF
CDR3 DNA: TGTGCCAGCAGTTTACAGATCGACTCTGGGGCCAACGTCCTGACTTTC

J gene: TRBJ1-2
clone size: few
D gene: TRBD1
V gene: TRBV6-5
CDR3 protein: CASSYSWTGGHVYTF
CDR3 DNA: TGTGCCAGCAGTTACTCGTGGACAGGGGGTCATGTCTACACCTTC

J gene: TRBJ2-5
clone size: many
D gene: -
V gene: TRBV7-2
CDR3 protein: CASSSDDNFGAPHF
CDR3 DNA: TGTGCCAGCAGCTCCGACGATAACTTCGGGGCCCCCCACTTC

J gene: TRBJ1-1
clone size: few
D gene: -
V gene: TRBV5-1
CDR3 protein: CASAPGTPNTEAFF
CDR3 DNA: TGCGCCAGCGCCCCCGGGACACCTAACACTGAAGCTTTCTTT

J gene: TRBJ2-5
clone size: few
D gene: TRBD1
V gene: TRBV5-5
CDR3 protein: CASSPPGGLETQYF
CDR3 DNA: TGTGCCAGCAGCCCACCAGGGGGCCTAGAGACCCAGTACTTC

J gene: TRBJ1-1
clone size: many
D gene: TRBD1
V gene: TRBV20-1
CDR3 protein: CSGEQGMNTEAFF
CDR3 DNA: TGCAGTGGGGAACAGGGGATGAACACTGAAGCTTTCTTT

J gene: TRBJ2-7
clone size: few
D gene: -
V gene: TRBV7-9
CDR3 protein: CASSSPGAGSEQYF
CDR3 DNA: TGTGCCAGCAGCTCCCCAGGCGCAGGGAGCGAGCAGTACTTC

J gene: TRBJ1-5
clone size: many
D gene: -
V gene: TRBV5-1
CDR3 protein: CASSLGGRGQPQHF
CDR3 DNA: TGCGCCAGCAGCTTGGGGGGTAGGGGTCAGCCCCAGCATTTT

J gene: TRBJ2-1
clone size: many
D gene: -
V gene: TRBV10-3
CDR3 protein: CAISEPGLRNEQFF
CDR3 DNA: TGTGCCATCAGTGAGCCCGGTTTACGTAATGAGCAGTTCTTC

J gene: TRBJ1-5
clone size: few
D gene: -
V gene: TRBV7-2
CDR3 protein: CASSLGRSAGANQPQHF
CDR3 DNA: TGTGCCAGCAGCTTGGGGAGATCGGCAGGGGCCAATCAGCCCCAGCATTTT

J gene: TRBJ1-2
clone size: -
D gene: -
V gene: TRBV4-1
CDR3 protein: CASSQGRGASFGYTF
CDR3 DNA: TGCGCCAGCAGCCAAGGGAGGGGGGCGAGCTTTGGCTACACCTTC

J gene: TRBJ2-7
clone size: few
D gene: TRBD2
V gene: TRBV9
CDR3 protein: CASSPRGTSANEQYF
CDR3 DNA: TGTGCCAGCAGCCCGAGAGGGACTAGCGCGAACGAGCAGTACTTC

J gene: TRBJ2-7
clone size: -
D gene: TRBD2
V gene: TRBV6-1
CDR3 protein: CASRGLAGEYYEQYF
CDR3 DNA: TGTGCCAGCAGGGGACTAGCGGGGGAGTACTACGAGCAGTACTTC

J gene: TRBJ1-6
clone size: -
D gene: -
V gene: TRBV18
CDR3 protein: CASSPARHSPLHF
CDR3 DNA: TGTGCCAGCTCACCGGCACGGCATTCACCCCTCCACTTT

J gene: TRBJ1-6
clone size: many
D gene: -
V gene: TRBV7-9
CDR3 protein: CASSFSMTAQSPLHF
CDR3 DNA: TGTGCCAGCAGCTTTAGTATGACAGCTCAATCACCCCTCCACTTT

J gene: TRBJ2-3
clone size: many
D gene: -
V gene: TRBV5-1
CDR3 protein: CASSLLADTQYF
CDR3 DNA: TGCGCCAGCAGCTTGCTTGCAGATACGCAGTATTTT

J gene: TRBJ2-1
clone size: -
D gene: -
V gene: TRBV5-1
CDR3 protein: CASTDSSLDYNEQFF
CDR3 DNA: TGCGCCAGCACCGACTCATCCCTAGACTACAATGAGCAGTTCTTC

J gene: TRBJ2-5
clone size: many
D gene: -
V gene: TRBV6-5
CDR3 protein: CASSSKDLGYQETQYF
CDR3 DNA: TGTGCCAGCAGTTCTAAGGACTTGGGATATCAAGAGACCCAGTACTTC

J gene: TRBJ2-7
clone size: -
D gene: TRBD2
V gene: TRBV6-2/TRBV6-3
CDR3 protein: CASSSVRERDYYEQYF
CDR3 DNA: TGTGCCAGCAGCTCCGTCCGCGAGCGGGATTACTACGAGCAGTACTTC

J gene: TRBJ2-1
clone size: -
D gene: -
V gene: TRBV2
CDR3 protein: CASSKMPSSYNEQFF
CDR3 DNA: TGTGCCAGCAGTAAGATGCCCAGCTCCTACAATGAGCAGTTCTTC

J gene: TRBJ2-7
clone size: -
D gene: -
V gene: TRBV28
CDR3 protein: CASRDTYEQYF
CDR3 DNA: TGTGCCAGCAGGGATACCTACGAGCAGTACTTC

J gene: TRBJ1-1
clone size: few
D gene: -
V gene: TRBV6-5
CDR3 protein: CASSYRDTRNTEAFF
CDR3 DNA: TGTGCCAGCAGTTACCGGGACACCCGGAACACTGAAGCTTTCTTT

J gene: TRBJ2-7
clone size: few
D gene: -
V gene: TRBV7-2
CDR3 protein: CASSEYLVVREQYF
CDR3 DNA: TGTGCCAGCAGCGAATATCTAGTCGTGCGGGAGCAGTACTTC